This T cell receptor beta chain originates from a study of T cell responses to AZD1222 COVID-19 vaccine. Overall study results and limits: Donor demographics were predominantly white British with a female majority; clonal diversity may be underestimated. Along spike, vaccine-associated CD4 TCRs were found throughout, with dominance at 160-218 and 743-854. Of the AZD1222 recipients, only five to seven were seropositive at baseline.

Trimming cost V 3 bases and J 2 bases, with 17 bases left between them. Germline-derived CDR1 and CDR2 are SEHNR and FQNEAQ (reference sequence). The CDR3 is made up of 16 amino acids. Second-dose intervals of approximately 4 or approximately 12 weeks were pooled. Only in-frame clones appear in the TCRdb table, and some are missing; sequencing was by immunoSEQ multiplex PCR. Among tens of thousands of clones listed, 85% were seen once. With regard to this clone: Its specificity is not known.

Sequenced material: peripheral blood, taken 28 days after the second AZD1222 dose. The TCR comes from an adult who received the AZD1222 COVID-19 vaccine. This chain connects TRBV7-9 to TRBJ2-7; D remains ambiguous. The CDR3 sequence is CASSFPVALPTYEQYF. The CDR3 DNA reads TGTGCCAGCAGCTTCCCGGTGGCTTTACCAACCTACGAGCAGTACTTC.